The TCR beta chain described here comes from a study of Graves' ophthalmopathy and Graves' hyperthyroidism. Study summary: If no ophthalmopathy appeared within 18 months of follow-up, hyperthyroidism was termed stable. Whole-study findings and limits: The model flagged ophthalmopathy progression at 55% to 71% sensitivity and about 72% specificity.

Comment on this clonotype: Antigen: not known.

RNA transcripts yielded amplified TCR beta CDR3 regions. The workflow started with a first-round RT-PCR run with HTBI primers and then moved on to a second-round multiplex PCR. TCRdb called the multiplex PCR reads again in MiXCR, with one record for every CDR3 protein. The sample carries 900,000 to 1,200,000 distinct CDR3 sequences, less than 45% recorded once. The CDR3 is 17 residues long. Germline V gene data show CDR1 as MDHEN and CDR2 as SYDVKM. Trimming removed 1 base from V and 7 bases from J; junction bases left unmatched: 14. This sequence originates from an adult man with Graves' hyperthyroidism. The V call is TRBV28, the J call TRBJ2-7, with 9 bases fitting TRBD1. Sequenced material: peripheral blood or thyroid tissue (not recorded which). The CDR3 nucleotides are TGTGCCAGCAGTTTATTATGGGACAGGGTCACAGTGTTTGAGCAGTACTTC. As protein: CASSLLWDRVTVFEQYF.